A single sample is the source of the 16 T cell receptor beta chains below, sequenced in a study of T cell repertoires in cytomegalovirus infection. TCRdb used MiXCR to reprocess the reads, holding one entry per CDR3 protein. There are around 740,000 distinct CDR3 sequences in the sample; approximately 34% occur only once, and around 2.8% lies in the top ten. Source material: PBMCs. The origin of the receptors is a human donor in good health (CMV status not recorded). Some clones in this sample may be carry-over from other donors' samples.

The CDR3 reads CAISSAGRGAEAFF. The CDR3 DNA sequence: TGTGCCATCAGTAGCGCAGGGAGGGGGGCTGAAGCTTTCTTT. The chain has TRBV10-3 and TRBJ1-1, with D possibly being TRBD1 (6 bases). CDR3 length equals 14 residues. The germline V gene encodes CDR1 ENHRY and CDR2 SYGVKD. V was shortened by 5 bases and J by 6 bases, with 16 bases between the two germline ends.

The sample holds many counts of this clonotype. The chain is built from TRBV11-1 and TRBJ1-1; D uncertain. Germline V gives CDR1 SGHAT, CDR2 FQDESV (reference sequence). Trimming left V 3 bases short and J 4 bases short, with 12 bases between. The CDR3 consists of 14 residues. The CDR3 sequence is CASSLVMGSTEAFF. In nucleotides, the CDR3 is TGTGCCAGCAGCTTGGTTATGGGGTCCACTGAAGCTTTCTTT.

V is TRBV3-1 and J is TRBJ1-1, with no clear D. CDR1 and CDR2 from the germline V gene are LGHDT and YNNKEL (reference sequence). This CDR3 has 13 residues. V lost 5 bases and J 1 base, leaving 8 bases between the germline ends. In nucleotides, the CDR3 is TGTGCCAGCAGCTACAATTGGAACACTGAAGCTTTCTTT. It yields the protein CASSYNWNTEAFF.

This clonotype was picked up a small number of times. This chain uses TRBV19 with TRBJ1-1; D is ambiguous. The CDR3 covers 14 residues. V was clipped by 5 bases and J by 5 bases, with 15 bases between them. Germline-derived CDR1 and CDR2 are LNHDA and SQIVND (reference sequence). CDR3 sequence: CASSFSASVTEAFF. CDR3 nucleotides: TGTGCCAGTAGTTTCTCCGCATCCGTGACTGAAGCTTTCTTT.

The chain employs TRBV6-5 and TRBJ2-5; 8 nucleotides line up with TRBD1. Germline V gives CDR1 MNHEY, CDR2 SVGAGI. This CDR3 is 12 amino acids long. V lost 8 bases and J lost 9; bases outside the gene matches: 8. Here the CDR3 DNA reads TGTGCCAGCTCGACAGGGGATAGGGCCCAGTACTTC. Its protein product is CASSTGDRAQYF.

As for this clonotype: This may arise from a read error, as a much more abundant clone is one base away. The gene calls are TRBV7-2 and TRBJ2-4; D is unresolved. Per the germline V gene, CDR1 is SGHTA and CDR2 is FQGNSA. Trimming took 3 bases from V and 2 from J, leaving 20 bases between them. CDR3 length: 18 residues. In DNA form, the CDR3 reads TGTGCCAGCAGCTTGTCGCAGCCAGTTTCCATGTCCAAAAACATTCAGTACTTC. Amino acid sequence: CASSLSQPVSMSKNIQYF.

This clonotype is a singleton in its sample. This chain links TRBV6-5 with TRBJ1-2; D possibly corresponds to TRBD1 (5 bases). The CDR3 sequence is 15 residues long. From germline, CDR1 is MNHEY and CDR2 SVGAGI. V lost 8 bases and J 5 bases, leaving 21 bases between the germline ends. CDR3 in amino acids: CASGPSAGRAYGYTF. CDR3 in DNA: TGTGCCAGCGGACCGTCGGCAGGGCGGGCGTATGGCTACACCTTC.

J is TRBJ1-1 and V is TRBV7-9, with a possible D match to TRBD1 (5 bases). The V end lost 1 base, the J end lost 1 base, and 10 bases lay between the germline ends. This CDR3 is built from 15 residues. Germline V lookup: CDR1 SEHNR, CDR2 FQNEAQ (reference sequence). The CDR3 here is CASSLGAGRNTEAFF. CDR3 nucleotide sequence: TGTGCCAGCAGCTTAGGCGCAGGGAGGAACACTGAAGCTTTCTTT.

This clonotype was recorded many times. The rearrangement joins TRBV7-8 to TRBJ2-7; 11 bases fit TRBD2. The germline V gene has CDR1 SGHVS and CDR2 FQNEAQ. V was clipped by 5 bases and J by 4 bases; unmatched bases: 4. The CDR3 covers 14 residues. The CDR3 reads CASSGVAGGYEQYF. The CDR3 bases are TGTGCCAGCAGCGGGGTAGCGGGAGGGTACGAGCAGTACTTC.

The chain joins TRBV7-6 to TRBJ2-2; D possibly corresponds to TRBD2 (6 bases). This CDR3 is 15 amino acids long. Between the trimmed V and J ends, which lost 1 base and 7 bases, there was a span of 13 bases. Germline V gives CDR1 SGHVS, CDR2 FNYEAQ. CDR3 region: CASSLEAGGSGELFF. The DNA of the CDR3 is TGTGCCAGCAGCTTAGAGGCCGGGGGTAGCGGGGAGCTGTTTTTT.

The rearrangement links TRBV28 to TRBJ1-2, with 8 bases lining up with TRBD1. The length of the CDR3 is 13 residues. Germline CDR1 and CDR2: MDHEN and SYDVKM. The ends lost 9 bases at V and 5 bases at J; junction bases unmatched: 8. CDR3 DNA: TGTGCCAGTGAAGTCGACAGGGGTTATGGCTACACCTTC. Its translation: CASEVDRGYGYTF.

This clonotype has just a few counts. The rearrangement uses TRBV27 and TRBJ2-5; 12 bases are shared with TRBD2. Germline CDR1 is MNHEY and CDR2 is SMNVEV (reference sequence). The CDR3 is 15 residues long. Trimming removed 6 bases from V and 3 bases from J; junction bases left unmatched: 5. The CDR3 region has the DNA TGTGCCAGCAGACGACTAGCGGGGGCCAAAGAGACCCAGTACTTC. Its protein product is CASRRLAGAKETQYF.

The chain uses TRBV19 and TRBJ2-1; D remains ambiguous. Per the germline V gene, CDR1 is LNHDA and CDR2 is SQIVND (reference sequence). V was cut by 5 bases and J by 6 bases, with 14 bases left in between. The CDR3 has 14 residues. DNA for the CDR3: TGTGCCAGTAGTTCCCGCCCGGGCGTCAATGAGCAGTTCTTC. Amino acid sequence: CASSSRPGVNEQFF.

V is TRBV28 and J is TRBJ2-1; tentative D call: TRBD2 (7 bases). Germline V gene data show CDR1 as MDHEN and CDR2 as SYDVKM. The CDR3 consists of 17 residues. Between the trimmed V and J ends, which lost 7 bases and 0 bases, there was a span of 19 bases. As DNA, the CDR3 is TGTGCCAGCACCTTAGGTTGGGCGGGGGCCTCCTACAATGAGCAGTTCTTC. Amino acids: CASTLGWAGASYNEQFF.

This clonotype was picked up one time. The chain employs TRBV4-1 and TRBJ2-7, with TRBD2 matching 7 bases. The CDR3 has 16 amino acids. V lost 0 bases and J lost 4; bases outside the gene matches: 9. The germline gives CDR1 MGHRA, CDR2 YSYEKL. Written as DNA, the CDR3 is TGCGCCAGCAGCCAAGACGGGGAGGGCAGATATTACGAGCAGTACTTC. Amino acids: CASSQDGEGRYYEQYF.

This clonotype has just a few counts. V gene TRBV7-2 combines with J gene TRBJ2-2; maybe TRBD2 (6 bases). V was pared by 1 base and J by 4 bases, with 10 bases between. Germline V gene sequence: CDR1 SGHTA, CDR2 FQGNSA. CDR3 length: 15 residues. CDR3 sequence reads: CASSLVLGGTGELFF. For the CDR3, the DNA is TGTGCCAGCAGCTTAGTACTGGGGGGCACCGGGGAGCTGTTTTTT.